These T cell receptor beta chains were read from a single sample in a study of T-cell memory formation after mild COVID-19. TCRdb redid the calling of the 5' RACE reads with MiXCR, one entry per CDR3 protein. The sample lists about 110,000 distinct CDR3 sequences, over 15% seen once, with 5% to 6.5% in the top ten. The sequencing input was PBMCs or a T cell subset sorted from them (not recorded which). The source is a young man who had mild COVID-19 (a few samples of this study predate the infection). Cell type and time point are not known. The CDR3 runs from the conserved cysteine through the conserved F or W. Fields, in order: J gene, V gene, clone size, D gene, CDR3 protein, CDR3 DNA. A D gene is named only where the DNA matches it firmly. Only some rows state a clone size, as once, few, many or a class for expanded clones.

TRBJ2-3 TRBV4-2 NA NA CASSQVGSTDTQYF TGTGCCAGCAGCCAAGTAGGTAGCACAGATACGCAGTATTTT
TRBJ2-3 TRBV6-5 few NA CASSYRAGITDTQYF TGTGCCAGCAGTTACAGAGCGGGCATCACAGATACGCAGTATTTT
TRBJ2-3 TRBV5-1 NA TRBD1 CASSPGTGAPDTQYF TGCGCCAGCAGCCCGGGGACAGGGGCACCAGATACGCAGTATTTT
TRBJ1-5 TRBV27 NA NA CASSSNGQPQHF TGTGCCAGCAGTTCCAACGGTCAGCCCCAGCATTTT
TRBJ1-1 TRBV29-1 few NA CSVGTGQNTEAFF TGCAGCGTTGGCACGGGCCAGAACACTGAAGCTTTCTTT
TRBJ2-1 TRBV6-5 few NA CASSSPFNNEQFF TGTGCCAGCAGTTCACCGTTTAACAATGAGCAGTTCTTC
TRBJ1-2 TRBV27 few TRBD1 CASSLRYAAGTGNYGYTF TGTGCCAGCAGTTTAAGGTACGCGGCCGGGACAGGGAATTATGGCTACACCTTC
TRBJ1-1 TRBV5-1 NA NA CASSSSPGTEAFF TGCGCCAGCAGCTCCTCTCCGGGAACTGAAGCTTTCTTT
TRBJ2-6 TRBV23-1 NA NA CAGSGANVLTF TGCGCAGGCTCTGGGGCCAACGTCCTGACTTTC
TRBJ2-5 TRBV5-1 few TRBD2 CASSFGTSGQETQYF TGCGCCAGCAGCTTCGGGACTAGCGGGCAAGAGACCCAGTACTTC
TRBJ2-5 TRBV5-1 NA NA CASSFRGTETQYF TGCGCCAGCAGCTTTAGGGGTACGGAGACCCAGTACTTC
TRBJ2-5 TRBV11-3 few TRBD2 CASSLGGLADQETQYF TGTGCCAGCAGCTTGGGGGGACTAGCGGACCAAGAGACCCAGTACTTC
TRBJ2-2 TRBV12-3/TRBV12-4 few NA CASSLNRNTGELFF TGTGCCAGCAGTTTGAACAGGAACACCGGGGAGCTGTTTTTT
TRBJ1-1 TRBV7-2 few TRBD1 CASSRNRGGPNTEAFF TGTGCCAGCAGCCGTAACAGGGGGGGGCCGAACACTGAAGCTTTCTTT
TRBJ2-3 TRBV3-1 many TRBD2 CASSQGSASGGLDTQYF TGTGCCAGCAGCCAAGGGTCCGCTAGCGGGGGGTTAGATACGCAGTATTTT
TRBJ1-2 TRBV7-2 NA NA CASSLDSRNYGYTF TGTGCCAGCAGCCTTGACAGCCGCAACTATGGCTACACCTTC
TRBJ2-1 TRBV24-1 few NA CATSDFGGTAYNEQFF TGTGCCACCAGTGATTTCGGCGGGACAGCATACAATGAGCAGTTCTTC
TRBJ1-1 TRBV15 few NA CATSRFLNTEAFF TGTGCCACCAGCAGGTTTTTGAACACTGAAGCTTTCTTT
TRBJ2-5 TRBV7-6 few TRBD1 CASGLTGQETQYF TGTGCCAGCGGTTTGACAGGGCAAGAGACCCAGTACTTC
TRBJ1-2 TRBV18 NA NA CASSPVSGARYGYTF TGTGCCAGCTCACCCGTATCGGGGGCGCGATATGGCTACACCTTC
TRBJ2-2 TRBV15 few NA CATSRGLDSMTGELFF TGTGCCACCAGCAGGGGGCTAGACAGTATGACCGGGGAGCTGTTTTTT
TRBJ1-5 TRBV9 few NA CASSVGGTRRCNQPQHF TGTGCCAGCAGCGTAGGAGGGACAAGGAGATGCAATCAGCCCCAGCATTTT
TRBJ2-5 TRBV4-1 many TRBD2 CASSPLGLAGGGETQYF TGCGCCAGCAGCCCCCTGGGACTAGCGGGGGGAGGAGAGACCCAGTACTTC
TRBJ2-3 TRBV7-2 few TRBD1 CASSHGQGADTQYF TGTGCCAGCAGTCACGGACAGGGTGCAGATACGCAGTATTTT
TRBJ1-1 TRBV5-1 NA NA CASSLKQDTEAFF TGCGCCAGCAGCTTAAAACAGGACACTGAAGCTTTCTTT
TRBJ2-1 TRBV6-2/TRBV6-3 many TRBD1 CASSSGQAPDNEQFF TGTGCCAGCAGTTCGGGACAGGCCCCTGACAATGAGCAGTTCTTC
TRBJ2-4 TRBV5-1 NA NA CASSLGLGNIQYF TGCGCCAGCAGCTTGGGGCTTGGAAACATTCAGTACTTC
TRBJ1-2 TRBV9 once NA CASSSTQGKSYGYTF TGTGCCAGCAGCTCCACACAGGGCAAAAGCTATGGCTACACCTTC
TRBJ2-7 TRBV9 few NA CASSVGGRYEQYF TGTGCCAGCAGCGTAGGGGGCCGGTACGAGCAGTACTTC
TRBJ2-7 TRBV11-2 many NA CASSLVVGYEQYF TGTGCCAGCAGCTTAGTCGTCGGATACGAGCAGTACTTC
TRBJ1-3 TRBV7-2 NA NA CASSQGLGNTIYF TGTGCCAGCAGCCAGGGCCTCGGGAACACCATATATTTT
TRBJ1-2 TRBV7-9 NA NA CASSLAGRGGYTF TGTGCCAGCAGCTTAGCAGGGAGAGGCGGCTACACCTTC
TRBJ2-6 TRBV7-2 NA NA CASSSHSGANVLTF TGTGCCAGCAGCTCTCACTCTGGGGCCAACGTCCTGACTTTC
TRBJ2-5 TRBV29-1 NA NA CSVRHEETQYF TGCAGCGTTCGCCACGAGGAGACCCAGTACTTC
TRBJ2-2 TRBV2 few NA CASSRGNGELFF TGTGCCAGCAGTCGAGGGAACGGGGAGCTGTTTTTT
TRBJ1-3 TRBV7-6 NA NA CDSSLRWRGTPGNTIYF TGTGACAGCAGCTTACGGTGGCGGGGAACCCCTGGAAACACCATATATTTT
TRBJ2-1 TRBV5-1 NA NA CASSARGAINNEQFF TGCGCCAGCAGCGCTAGAGGGGCTATTAACAATGAGCAGTTCTTC
TRBJ2-2 TRBV28 NA TRBD1 CASSLGTGNANTGELFF TGTGCCAGCAGTCTCGGGACAGGGAACGCGAACACCGGGGAGCTGTTTTTT
TRBJ1-1 TRBV4-2 few NA CASSQDGNTEAFF TGTGCCAGCAGCCAAGATGGTAACACTGAAGCTTTCTTT
TRBJ2-3 TRBV5-1 few NA CASSLEVPTDTQYF TGCGCCAGCAGCTTGGAGGTACCCACAGATACGCAGTATTTT
TRBJ1-5 TRBV12-3/TRBV12-4 NA NA CASSPQAGSNQPQHF TGTGCCAGCAGCCCGCAGGCGGGTAGCAATCAGCCCCAGCATTTT
TRBJ2-3 TRBV7-2 NA TRBD2 CASSTPGTSGGTDTQYF TGTGCCAGCAGCACACCCGGGACTAGCGGGGGAACAGATACGCAGTATTTT